A selection of T cell receptor beta chains follows, all from one sample in a study of cytomegalovirus exposure and HLA in healthy donors. Clones were sequenced by immunoSEQ multiplex PCR, and TCRdb holds only the in-frame ones, with some missing. In the table there are 85,000 to 90,000 clones, approximately 96% of which are singletons. Sequencing used PBMCs. These TCRs come from a man between 18 and 29 years old in good health and CMV-seronegative. CDR3s leave out the opening cysteine and the closing phenylalanine or tryptophan.

TRBV9 | ASSVTSGRAGGEQF
TRBV6-5 | ASRRGTGDYGYT
TRBV7-9 | ASSLVEGETQY
TRBV29-1 | STGQGTDTQY
TRBV18 | ASSPPNPGEGRRAF
TRBV5-8 | ASSLVQSYSSYNEQF
TRBV9 | ASSSPRETQY
TRBV19 | ASSMGLAGNYEQY
TRBV6-1 | ASSTQGATEAF
TRBV27 | ASSFYIPTSLADTDTQY
TRBV5-1 | ASSLQRLSEQF
TRBV19 | ASSGTGGVQPQH
TRBV7-2 | ASSLWASGRIYNEQF
TRBV2 | ASRVGSSGNTIY
TRBV28 | ASSTDRGSGYEQY
TRBV4-3 | ASSPRDYHNEQF
TRBV9 | ASSPLGHTNYGYT
TRBV19 | ASSIQGAAKNIQY
TRBV25-1 | ASSGWTGTNEKLF
TRBV28 | ASSFTTSGYNEQF
TRBV12-5 | ASGTTGSGNTIY
TRBV6-5 | ASSRTGDQSQH
TRBV19 | ASSVSGQYEQY
TRBV2 | ASSDDRRYEQY
TRBV19 | ASSTDRANTGELF